These 7 T cell receptor beta chains share one sample of origin, sequenced in a study of T cell responses to AZD1222 COVID-19 vaccine. Measured with immunoSEQ multiplex PCR; TCRdb has only the in-frame clones, and not every one. The sample consists of approximately 100,000 clones, 89% of them appearing once. Sequencing used peripheral blood, obtained on day 0 of AZD1222 vaccination. The source of these receptors is an adult in good health.

This clone was seen only once. This chain connects TRBV9 to TRBJ2-7, with TRBD1 matching over 9 bases. The J segment lost 5 bases and the V segment lost 0 bases, leaving 6 bases of the junction unmatched. This CDR3 has 15 residues. Germline-derived CDR1 and CDR2 are SGDLS and YYNGEE. CDR3 bases: TGTGCCAGCAGCGTAGGGGGACAGGGTTTCCACGAGCAGTACTTC. Residues: CASSVGGQGFHEQYF.

The V gene is TRBV5-4, the J gene TRBJ2-5; maybe TRBD1 (7 bases). Trimming shortened V by 4 bases and J by 4 bases, and 14 bases separated the two germline ends. This CDR3 is 14 amino acids long. The germline V gene encodes CDR1 SGHNT and CDR2 YYREEE (reference sequence). The CDR3 region is CASSQGGGRETQYF. CDR3 nucleotides: TGTGCCAGCAGCCAGGGGGGTGGCCGAGAGACCCAGTACTTC.

This clone was picked up one time. For the CDR3, the DNA is TGTGCCAGTAGTCTAGGACAGGGGTCGGGGGAGACCCAGTACTTC. This translates into CASSLGQGSGETQYF. The rearrangement uses TRBV19 and TRBJ2-5; 9 bases align to TRBD1. The CDR3 loop spans 15 amino acids. V was clipped by 5 bases and J by 5 bases; unmatched bases: 9. Germline V gene data show CDR1 as LNHDA and CDR2 as SQIVND (reference sequence).

The chain employs TRBV10-3 and TRBJ2-7, with D possibly being TRBD1 (5 bases). CDR3 size: 12 residues. Germline V gives CDR1 ENHRY, CDR2 SYGVKD. V was trimmed by 6 bases and J by 4 bases, leaving 10 bases between them. Here the CDR3 reads CAISDTGYEQYF. CDR3 in DNA: TGTGCCATCAGCGATACAGGATACGAGCAGTACTTC.

This sequence joins TRBV3-1 (or the pseudogene TRBV3-2) and TRBJ1-4; weak D call: TRBD1 (5 bases). The CDR3 has 14 residues. V gave up 3 bases and J gave up 4 bases, with 9 bases separating them. Germline V CDR1 and CDR2: LGHDT, YNNKEL (reference sequence). CDR3 DNA sequence: TGTGCCAGCAGCCAGGGGGTGCTTAATGAAAAACTGTTTTTT. It translates to CASSQGVLNEKLFF.

This sequence joins TRBV3-1 (or the pseudogene TRBV3-2) and TRBJ1-2, with 8 bases aligning to TRBD1. Looked up from germline, CDR1 is LGHDT and CDR2 is YNNKEL (reference sequence). V dropped 4 bases and J dropped 8; count of bases not matched to a gene: 6. The CDR3 runs to 13 residues. The CDR3 here is CASSPGQAWGYTF. CDR3 DNA sequence: TGTGCCAGCAGCCCGGGACAGGCCTGGGGCTACACCTTC.

V gene TRBV4-1 combines with J gene TRBJ2-4; unclear D gene. The CDR3 is made up of 13 amino acids. Germline V CDR1 and CDR2: MGHRA, YSYEKL. Trimming took 3 bases from V and 8 from J, leaving 11 bases between them. The CDR3 DNA reads as TGCGCCAGCAGCCAGGTCACTGGGGACATTCAGTACTTC. Translation: CASSQVTGDIQYF.